The next 31 T cell receptor beta chains were all read from a single sample in a study of sequential checkpoint blockade in melanoma. TCRdb's copy holds only in-frame clones and misses some; the assay was immunoSEQ multiplex PCR. Of about 8,400 clones in the sample, 90% are singletons; the top ten hold approximately 14%. The sample's treatment: randomized to nivolumab then ipilimumab (arm A) or the reverse (arm B). Sequencing used CD8+ T cells sorted from blood (inferred from file names), obtained from a patient given nivolumab and ipilimumab in sequence. All receptors come from a human donor with melanoma.

The chain has TRBV4-3 and TRBJ1-1; possible D gene TRBD1, 5 bases. CDR1 and CDR2 from the germline V gene are LGHNA and YSLEER. V was shortened by 0 bases and J by 2 bases, with 7 bases between the two germline ends. The CDR3 is 14 amino acids. The CDR3, as DNA: TGCGCCAGCAGCCAAGATAGGACAAACACTGAAGCTTTCTTT. Its protein is CASSQDRTNTEAFF.

This chain connects TRBV12-2 to TRBJ2-7; whether TRBD2, the table's D call, matches the DNA was not checked. TRBV12-2 is recorded as a pseudogene. This CDR3 comprises 20 residues. The CDR3 here is CASRPRPLAGRLTVSYEQYV. CDR3 sequence (DNA): TGTGCAAGTCGCCCCCGTCCTCTAGCGGGACGATTGACCGTCTCCTACGAGCAGTACGTC.

This clone was counted only a few times. This rearrangement joins TRBV7-2 to TRBJ1-4, with a possible D match to TRBD1 (5 bases). The CDR3 is 16 residues long. The V end was cut by 0 bases, the J end by 10 bases, with 18 bases between. The germline gives CDR1 SGHTA, CDR2 FQGNSA. The CDR3 here is CASSLAAFDRWGKLFF. The CDR3 DNA reads as TGTGCCAGCAGCTTAGCCGCGTTCGACAGATGGGGAAAACTGTTTTTT.

The chain recombines TRBV30 with TRBJ1-1, with TRBD1 identical over 9 bases. Trimming removed 3 bases from V and 6 bases from J; junction bases left unmatched: 11. Germline assignment: CDR1 GTSNPN and CDR2 SVGIG (reference sequence). CDR3 length: 15 residues. The CDR3 bases are TGTGCCTGGAGCCCGCGGGACAGGGTTTTGGCTGAAGCTTTCTTT. Protein: CAWSPRDRVLAEAFF.

The rearrangement uses TRBV27 and TRBJ1-5; D is perhaps TRBD1 (5 bases). CDR1 and CDR2 (germline): MNHEY, SMNVEV (reference sequence). Trimming left V 3 bases short and J 3 bases short, with 12 bases between. The CDR3 length is 15 residues. The DNA of the CDR3 is TGTGCCAGCAGTTTCCGGCAGACAGACAATCAGCCCCAGCATTTT. It encodes CASSFRQTDNQPQHF.

V is TRBV27 and J is TRBJ1-4; 9 positions match TRBD1. The CDR3 totals 16 residues. The V gene end was trimmed by 5 bases and the J gene end by 7 bases; junction bases not matched to a gene: 11. CDR1 and CDR2 from the germline V gene are MNHEY and SMNVEV (reference sequence). CDR3 loop: CASSGPLGTGSEKLFF. As DNA, the CDR3 is TGTGCCAGCAGTGGTCCCCTGGGGACAGGGAGTGAAAAACTGTTTTTT.

This clone was observed a few times. The genes are TRBV10-3 and TRBJ2-7; 13 nucleotides align to TRBD2. V gave up 0 bases and J gave up 5 bases; unmatched junction bases: 13. The CDR3 totals 19 residues. Germline V gene lookup returns CDR1 ENHRY and CDR2 SYGVKD. The CDR3 here is CAISESMTSGRTGGDEQYV. The CDR3 nucleotides are TGTGCCATCAGTGAGTCGATGACTAGCGGGAGGACCGGGGGGGACGAGCAGTACGTC.

The J gene is TRBJ1-2, the V gene TRBV27; possibly TRBD1 for D (6 bases). V was clipped by 1 base and J by 3 bases, with 12 bases between them. This CDR3 region has 15 residues. CDR1 and CDR2 from the germline V gene are MNHEY and SMNVEV (reference sequence). The CDR3 sequence: CASSLLGARHYGYTF. CDR3 nucleotide sequence: TGTGCCAGCAGTTTATTGGGGGCGAGGCACTATGGCTACACCTTC.

The rearrangement joins TRBV27 to TRBJ1-5; a weak D match, TRBD1 (6 bases). Looked up from germline, CDR1 is MNHEY and CDR2 is SMNVEV (reference sequence). This CDR3 comprises 16 residues. The V and J ends lost 5 bases and 0 bases respectively, with 14 bases between them. The CDR3 loop is CASSLRGGYSNQPQHF. CDR3 coding DNA: TGTGCCAGCAGTCTAAGGGGGGGCTATAGCAATCAGCCCCAGCATTTT.

This chain links TRBV29-1 with TRBJ1-1, with D perhaps TRBD1 (6 bases). Germline V CDR1 and CDR2: SQVTM, ANQGSEA. Trimming shortened V by 7 bases and J by 3 bases, and 18 bases separated the two germline ends. This CDR3 comprises 14 residues. The CDR3 protein is CSALWGGAYTEAFF. In nucleotides, the CDR3 is TGCAGCGCCCTCTGGGGGGGGGCATACACTGAAGCTTTCTTT.

The chain combines TRBV19 with TRBJ1-1, with 9 positions matching TRBD1. This CDR3 comprises 15 residues. V lost 4 bases, J lost 4 bases, and 7 bases stayed unmatched. The germline V gene encodes CDR1 LNHDA and CDR2 SQIVND (reference sequence). This chain's CDR3 is CASSTTGGAITEAFF. The CDR3 DNA is TGTGCCAGTAGTACAACAGGGGGCGCGATCACTGAAGCTTTCTTT.

This clone is large in the sample. The chain recombines TRBV27 with TRBJ1-1, with D perhaps matching TRBD1 (6 bases). Trimming removed 2 bases from V and 5 bases from J, with 15 bases in between. The CDR3 has 15 amino acids. Germline CDR1 MNHEY, CDR2 SMNVEV (reference sequence). In DNA form, the CDR3 reads TGTGCCAGCAGTTTAATCGGGGGGGCAAGTACTGAAGCTTTCTTT. Encoded protein: CASSLIGGASTEAFF.

This chain joins TRBV7-9 and TRBJ2-7, with unresolved D. This CDR3 spans 13 amino acids. V lost 1 base and J 1 base, leaving 5 bases between the germline ends. The V gene's germline CDR1 is SEHNR and CDR2 FQNEAQ (reference sequence). The CDR3 reads CASSLERSYEQYF. Here the CDR3 DNA reads TGTGCCAGCAGCTTAGAGCGATCCTACGAGCAGTACTTC. The full variable domain, completed using reference TRBV7-9 and TRBJ2-7, is DTGVSQNPRHKITKRGQNVTFRCDPISEHNRLYWYRQTLGQGPEFLTYFQNEAQLEKSRLLSDRFSAERPKGSFSTLEIQRTEQGDSAMYLCASSLERSYEQYFGPGTRLTVT.

The J gene is TRBJ2-7, the V gene TRBV19; the match to TRBD1 covers 11 bases. Germline CDR1 LNHDA, CDR2 SQIVND (reference sequence). After removal of 5 bases from V and 4 bases from J, the junction contained 7 bases not matched to a gene. This CDR3 comprises 15 residues. CDR3 bases: TGTGCCAGTAGTGTCGGACAGGGGGCGAGGTACGAGCAGTACTTC. Its protein is CASSVGQGARYEQYF.

This rearrangement joins TRBV5-6 to TRBJ2-7; D is undetermined. The CDR3 is 13 residues long. Trimming took off 2 bases at V and 0 bases at J, with 6 bases between the two ends. The germline gives CDR1 SGHDT, CDR2 YYEEEE. CDR3 nucleotides: TGTGCCAGCAGCTTCCGTAACTCCTACGAGCAGTACTTC. Protein product: CASSFRNSYEQYF.

The chain couples TRBV10-3 to TRBJ1-2, with D unresolved. V was cut by 0 bases and J by 3 bases, with 8 bases left in between. The CDR3 consists of 14 residues. CDR1 and CDR2 from the germline V gene are ENHRY and SYGVKD. The DNA for the CDR3 is TGTGCCATCAGTGAGTCCCAAGCCGACTATGGCTACACCTTC. Its translation is CAISESQADYGYTF.

The chain couples TRBV27 to TRBJ2-7, with 7 bases aligning to TRBD2. The CDR3 runs 15 residues. Germline assignment: CDR1 MNHEY and CDR2 SMNVEV (reference sequence). With V trimmed by 0 bases and J by 4 bases, 6 bases remained unmatched. This CDR3 reads CASSLSGGEGYEQYF. Written as DNA, the CDR3 is TGTGCCAGCAGTTTATCCGGCGGGGAGGGGTACGAGCAGTACTTC.

The chain recombines TRBV7-8 with TRBJ1-6; D unclear. The V gene's germline CDR1 is SGHVS and CDR2 FQNEAQ. Trimming shortened V by 4 bases and J by 6 bases, and 16 bases separated the two germline ends. The CDR3 runs to 16 residues. The CDR3 region has the DNA TGTGCCAGCAGCTCCCGGGAGTCTTCTTTTAATTCACCCCTCCACTTT. Translating gives CASSSRESSFNSPLHF. The variable domain in full, with the rest retrieved from reference TRBV7-8 and TRBJ1-6, is GAGVSQSPRYKVAKRGQDVALRCDPISGHVSLFWYQQALGQGPEFLTYFQNEAQLDKSGLPSDRFFAERPEGSVSTLKIQRTQQEDSAVYLCASSSRESSFNSPLHFGNGTRLTVT.

The chain links TRBV4-1 to TRBJ2-7; TRBD2 matches 10 bases. From germline, CDR1 is MGHRA and CDR2 YSYEKL. J gave up 2 bases and V 4 bases, and 2 bases lay outside the gene matches. This CDR3 comprises 14 residues. The CDR3 sequence is CASSPTSGAYEQYF. Written as DNA, the CDR3 is TGCGCCAGCAGCCCCACTAGCGGGGCCTACGAGCAGTACTTC.

The chain employs TRBV9 and TRBJ1-2, with TRBD1 as a possible D gene (6 bases). The V end was cut by 4 bases, the J end by 8 bases, with 24 bases between. CDR1 is SGDLS, CDR2 YYNGEE, per germline. There are 16 residues in the CDR3. The DNA for the CDR3 is TGTGCCAGCAGCCCCCGGGGGGCCATGGGACTGGGGGGCTACACCTTC. Translation gives CASSPRGAMGLGGYTF.

This chain connects TRBV28 to TRBJ2-7; the D is unclear. The germline V gene has CDR1 MDHEN and CDR2 SYDVKM. V was shortened by 6 bases and J by 0 bases, with 9 bases between the two germline ends. CDR3 size: 13 residues. CDR3 in DNA: TGTGCCAGCAGCCGACACGGCTCCTACGAGCAGTACTTC. Residues: CASSRHGSYEQYF.

The chain carries TRBV4-1 and TRBJ1-5; the D is unclear. Germline CDR1 and CDR2: MGHRA and YSYEKL. The ends were cut back, 1 base at V and 4 bases at J, with 5 bases in the middle. The CDR3 spans 13 residues. CDR3 sequence (DNA): TGCGCCAGCAGCCAAGGCCGGAATCAGCCCCAGCATTTT. This codes for CASSQGRNQPQHF.

This chain uses TRBV15 with TRBJ2-5; D is unresolved. The CDR3 has 13 residues. Germline CDR1 reads LNHNV; CDR2 reads YYDKDF (reference sequence). V lost 0 bases, J lost 2 bases, and 4 bases lay in between. The CDR3 sequence: CATSRDNQETQYF. The CDR3 DNA follows: TGTGCCACCAGCAGAGATAATCAAGAGACCCAGTACTTC. Filled out from reference TRBV15 and TRBJ2-5, the complete variable domain reads DAMVIQNPRYQVTQFGKPVTLSCSQTLNHNVMYWYQQKSSQAPKLLFHYYDKDFNNEADTPDNFQSRRPNTSFCFLDIRSPGLGDTAMYLCATSRDNQETQYFGPGTRLLVL.

This clone was picked up one time. The chain has TRBV27 and TRBJ1-2; D might be TRBD1 (5 bases). Germline V gives CDR1 MNHEY, CDR2 SMNVEV (reference sequence). This CDR3 region has 16 residues. V was clipped by 4 bases and J by 5 bases, with 20 bases between them. CDR3 nucleotide sequence: TGTGCCAGCAGTTCCCCAGGACACCTAAGCTTGTATGGCTACACCTTC. Protein product: CASSSPGHLSLYGYTF.

This chain joins TRBV9 and TRBJ2-7; 9 nucleotides align to TRBD1. Germline values: CDR1 SGDLS, CDR2 YYNGEE. This CDR3 is built from 15 residues. The V gene end was trimmed by 3 bases and the J gene end by 7 bases; junction bases not matched to a gene: 11. CDR3 DNA sequence: TGTGCCAGCAGCGACTCCGGGACAGGGCCGGAGGAGCAGTACTTC. Translating it yields CASSDSGTGPEEQYF.

The V and J genes are TRBV6-5 and TRBJ2-7, with TRBD1 identical over 9 bases. CDR3 length equals 12 residues. CDR1 is MNHEY, CDR2 SVGAGI, per germline. V dropped 6 bases and J dropped 4; count of bases not matched to a gene: 1. CDR3 amino acids: CASRTGGYEQYF. In DNA form, the CDR3 reads TGTGCCAGCAGGACAGGGGGATACGAGCAGTACTTC.

This sequence joins TRBV29-1 and TRBJ2-7; 8 nucleotides line up with TRBD2. CDR1 SQVTM and CDR2 ANQGSEA come from the germline V gene. J lost 5 bases, V lost 0 bases, and 9 bases had no gene match. This CDR3 comprises 15 residues. CDR3 coding DNA: TGCAGCGTTGAAGAGGGAGCGGGAGTAAATAACGAGCAGTACTTC. Encoded protein: CSVEEGAGVNNEQYF.

This rearrangement joins TRBV19 to TRBJ2-7, with D possibly being TRBD2 (6 bases). V lost 7 bases and J 3 bases, leaving 13 bases between the germline ends. The CDR3 consists of 13 residues. CDR1 is LNHDA, CDR2 SQIVND, per germline (reference sequence). The CDR3 sequence is CASTNLGGYEQYF. As DNA, the CDR3 is TGTGCCAGTACCAATCTGGGAGGCTACGAGCAGTACTTC.

This clone has a handful of counts. The gene calls are TRBV2 and TRBJ2-7, with a tentative D call TRBD1 (6 bases). The length of the CDR3 is 14 residues. Germline V lookup: CDR1 SNHLY, CDR2 FYNNEI. Trimming cost V 4 bases and J 7 bases, with 17 bases left between them. CDR3 protein: CASSVTGPIKEQYF. Here the CDR3 DNA reads TGTGCCAGCAGTGTTACAGGGCCAATCAAAGAGCAGTACTTC.

This clone was observed a single time. The chain links TRBV6-1 to TRBJ2-7; D possibly corresponds to TRBD1 (5 bases). This CDR3 has 16 residues. The V and J ends lost 2 bases and 0 bases respectively, with 14 bases between them. CDR1 is MNHNS, CDR2 SASEGT, per germline. CDR3 nucleotides: TGTGCCAGCAGTGAAACGGGCAGGGCGAGCTCCTACGAGCAGTACGTC. This encodes CASSETGRASSYEQYV.

The rearrangement uses TRBV7-9 and TRBJ1-2, with TRBD1 as a possible D gene (6 bases). CDR1 SEHNR and CDR2 FQNEAQ come from the germline V gene (reference sequence). This CDR3 spans 14 amino acids. Trimming stripped 3 bases from V and 1 base from J, with 9 bases between. The DNA for the CDR3 is TGTGCCAGCAGCTTGGGACAACTTAACTATGGCTACACCTTC. Its protein product is CASSLGQLNYGYTF. Using reference TRBV7-9 and TRBJ1-2 for the parts outside the CDR3, the full variable domain is DTGVSQNPRHKITKRGQNVTFRCDPISEHNRLYWYRQTLGQGPEFLTYFQNEAQLEKSRLLSDRFSAERPKGSFSTLEIQRTEQGDSAMYLCASSLGQLNYGYTFGSGTRLTVV.